A selection of T cell receptor beta chains follows, all from one sample in a study of blood T cells in healthy people across ages. TCRdb independently ran MiXCR on the 5' RACE reads; one entry per CDR3 protein. The table records 890,000 or so distinct CDR3 sequences, 62% of them present only once. The sample was blood. Receptors were obtained from a man aged 25 to 45 in good health. The CDR3 runs from the conserved cysteine through the conserved F or W. The D gene is left open where the match is weak. Only part of the rows carry a size: once, few, many, or a class if the clone is expanded.

>.|TRBD2|18|TRBJ2-1|TRBV7-9
TGTGCCAGCAGCTTACCCCCGCGACTAGCGGGGGTCTACAATGAGCAGTTCTTC
CASSLPPRLAGVYNEQFF
>.|TRBD1|14|TRBJ1-6|TRBV20-1
TGCAGTGCTAGAGGGACAGGAGATAATTCACCCCTCCACTTT
CSARGTGDNSPLHF
>.|TRBD1|15|TRBJ2-3|TRBV11-1
TGTGCCAGCAGCTGGAACAGGGGACGCACAGATACGCAGTATTTT
CASSWNRGRTDTQYF
>.|.|14|TRBJ2-1|TRBV7-8
TGTGCCAGCAGGTATGTTCAGGGCGCCAATGAGCAGTTCTTC
CASRYVQGANEQFF
>.|.|14|TRBJ1-6|TRBV20-1
TGCAGTGCTAGTGGGGGGCTGAGTAATTCACCCCTCCACTTT
CSASGGLSNSPLHF
>few|.|13|TRBJ1-5|TRBV12-3/TRBV12-4
TGTGCCAGCAGTACGGACCGAGATCAGCCCCAGCATTTT
CASSTDRDQPQHF
>.|.|13|TRBJ2-5|TRBV20-1
TGCAGTGCTAGACCGGGATCATCGGAGACCCAGTACTTC
CSARPGSSETQYF
>.|TRBD1|14|TRBJ1-2|TRBV28
TGTGCCAGCAGTCCACCCGGGACAGTCGGCGGCTACACCTTC
CASSPPGTVGGYTF
>many|TRBD1|14|TRBJ1-1|TRBV12-3/TRBV12-4
TGTGCCAGCAGCATGGGACAGGTTTCGGTGGAAGCTTTCTTT
CASSMGQVSVEAFF
>.|.|15|TRBJ2-7|TRBV13
TGTGCCAGCAGCTTTCAGCGGCTACAATCCTACGAGCAGTACTTC
CASSFQRLQSYEQYF
>.|.|13|TRBJ2-1|TRBV20-1
TGCAGCGAGGTTCAGGGAACCTACAATGAGCAGTTCTTC
CSEVQGTYNEQFF
>.|TRBD1|15|TRBJ2-7|TRBV7-3
TGTGCCAGCAGCCCTGGACAGGGAATCGGAGAGACCCACTACTTC
CASSPGQGIGETHYF
>.|TRBD2|17|TRBJ2-5|TRBV7-2
TGTGCCAGCAGCTTAGGAAGTAGCGGGGGACGGGGGGAGACCCAGTACTTC
CASSLGSSGGRGETQYF
>few|.|15|TRBJ2-1|TRBV20-1
TGCAGTGCTGGCTCCCCTAGGACGGTCGCCGATGAGCAGTTCTTC
CSAGSPRTVADEQFF
>.|.|14|TRBJ1-3|TRBV6-5
TGTGCCAGCAGCACGACTAACTCTGGAAACACCATATATTTT
CASSTTNSGNTIYF
>once|.|16|TRBJ2-1|TRBV13
TGTGCCAGCAGCTTATTCCGGGCGGGGGCGTACAATGAGCAGTTCTTC
CASSLFRAGAYNEQFF
>once|TRBD2|14|TRBJ2-1|TRBV20-1
TGCAGTGCTAGGGCGACTAGCGGTTCAAATGAGCAGTTCTTC
CSARATSGSNEQFF
>.|.|14|TRBJ2-7|TRBV10-3
TGTGCCATCAGTGAGAGGCAGGGGCAGCACGAGCAGTACTTC
CAISERQGQHEQYF
>.|TRBD1|16|TRBJ2-1|TRBV11-2
TGTGCCAGCAGCCCGCTGGGACAGGAAAGCTACAATGAGCAGTTCTTC
CASSPLGQESYNEQFF
>few|TRBD2|17|TRBJ2-5|TRBV12-3/TRBV12-4
TGTGCCAGCAGTTTAGCTAGGGCGGGGGGGAAGCAAGAGACCCAGTACTTC
CASSLARAGGKQETQYF
>.|TRBD2|14|TRBJ2-1|TRBV20-1
TGCAGTGCTAGTATTAGCGGGGGGGTAGATGAGCAGTTCTTC
CSASISGGVDEQFF
>.|.|15|TRBJ2-7|TRBV3-1
TGTGCCAGCAGCCAAGATATCTCGAGCTCCTACGAGCAGTACTTC
CASSQDISSSYEQYF
>.|.|12|TRBJ2-7|TRBV30
TGTGCCTGGTTCCAGGGCTCCAACGAGCAGTACTTC
CAWFQGSNEQYF
>.|TRBD1|17|TRBJ2-7|TRBV6-2/TRBV6-3
TGTGCCAGCAGTTACTCCCTCGGACAGGGGAGATCCTACGAGCAGTACTTC
CASSYSLGQGRSYEQYF
>many|.|14|TRBJ2-5|TRBV20-1
TGCAGTGCTAGAATGCTAGCGTCGTTTGAGACCCAGTACTTC
CSARMLASFETQYF
>few|.|16|TRBJ2-3|TRBV15
TGTGCCACCAGCAGAGATCAGGTGGGGCAGGCAGATACGCAGTATTTT
CATSRDQVGQADTQYF
>.|.|17|TRBJ2-6|TRBV7-2
TGTGCCAGCAGCCCGGACAGAGCTGGCTCTGGGGCCAACGTCCTGACTTTC
CASSPDRAGSGANVLTF
>few|TRBD1|13|TRBJ1-2|TRBV27
TGTGCCAGCAGTCCTCAGGGGGTTGAGCCCTACACCTTC
CASSPQGVEPYTF
>few|.|13|TRBJ2-3|TRBV4-3
TGCGCCAGCAGCCAAGATTCCACAGATACGCAGTATTTT
CASSQDSTDTQYF
>.|TRBD1|16|TRBJ2-7|TRBV25-1
TGTGCCAGCAGCCGTCAGGGGGCGCCGAATCCCTACGAGCAGTACTTC
CASSRQGAPNPYEQYF
>.|TRBD1|15|TRBJ2-7|TRBV7-2
TGTGCCAGCAGCTTAGCATACAGGGGAGACTACGAGCAGTACTTC
CASSLAYRGDYEQYF
>.|TRBD2|15|TRBJ2-7|TRBV14
TGTGCCAGCAGCCAAGATCTAGCGGGGCTCTACGAGCAGTACTTC
CASSQDLAGLYEQYF
>once|TRBD1|16|TRBJ2-1|TRBV9
TGTGCCAGCAGCGTAGCAGGACAGGGCTCCTACAATGAGCAGTTCTTC
CASSVAGQGSYNEQFF
>.|TRBD1|15|TRBJ2-5|TRBV10-3
TGTGCCATCAGTGGGGGACAGGGGGTGAAAGAGACCCAGTACTTC
CAISGGQGVKETQYF
>many|TRBD1|15|TRBJ1-5|TRBV7-2
TGTGCCAGCAGCGTCACCCGGGGACAGAATCAGCCCCAGCATTTT
CASSVTRGQNQPQHF
>.|.|17|TRBJ1-5|TRBV28
TGTGCCAGCAGGATCCCGGGACAAAAAAGCCCCAATCAGCCCCAGCATTTT
CASRIPGQKSPNQPQHF
>once|TRBD2|15|TRBJ2-2|TRBV25-1
TGTGCCAGCAGTGAGCGGGGGGGGAACACCGGGGAGCTGTTTTTT
CASSERGGNTGELFF
>.|TRBD2|16|TRBJ2-7|TRBV20-1
TGCAGTGCTAGTCCTCCCGCGACTAGCGGGGGTTACGAGCAGTACTTC
CSASPPATSGGYEQYF
>.|TRBD2|16|TRBJ2-1|TRBV28
TGTGCCAGCAGTTTAAACTTGGTAGCGGGGGGTGATGAGCAGTTCTTC
CASSLNLVAGGDEQFF
>.|.|15|TRBJ2-7|TRBV28
TGTGCCAGCAGGAAGGCTCGAAAGGGGGCCTACGAGCAGTACTTC
CASRKARKGAYEQYF
>.|TRBD2|16|TRBJ2-1|TRBV18
TGTGCCAGCTCACTTACCGGGACTAGCGGGGGATATGAGCAGTTCTTC
CASSLTGTSGGYEQFF
>few|TRBD1|15|TRBJ2-7|TRBV28
TGTGCCAGCAGTTTCGCCGGGACAGGTTCTTACGAGCAGTACTTC
CASSFAGTGSYEQYF
>.|TRBD1|13|TRBJ2-1|TRBV7-8
TGTGCCAGCAGCCGCCGGGACAGGGGGTTCAGGTTCTTC
CASSRRDRGFRFF
>.|.|15|TRBJ2-1|TRBV28
TGTGCCAGCAGCCGACTGGGGAGCTCCTACAATGAGCAGTTCTTC
CASSRLGSSYNEQFF
>.|TRBD1|15|TRBJ2-7|TRBV7-2
TGTGCCAGCAGCTTAACTGGACAGGGTACCCACGAGCAGTACTTC
CASSLTGQGTHEQYF
>.|.|13|TRBJ2-1|TRBV20-1
TGCAGTGCCCCATTGGAGTACACCAATGAGCAGTTCTTC
CSAPLEYTNEQFF
>once|.|15|TRBJ2-3|TRBV7-8
TGTGCCAGCAGCCCACGGGACTCGATCACAGATACGCAGTATTTT
CASSPRDSITDTQYF
>once|.|13|TRBJ1-2|TRBV5-1
TGCGCCAGCAGCTCAGGGGAGGATTATGGCTACACCTTC
CASSSGEDYGYTF
>.|.|15|TRBJ2-7|TRBV28
TGTGCCAGCAGTTTATTGGCCTCCGGACCCAATGAGCAGTACTTC
CASSLLASGPNEQYF